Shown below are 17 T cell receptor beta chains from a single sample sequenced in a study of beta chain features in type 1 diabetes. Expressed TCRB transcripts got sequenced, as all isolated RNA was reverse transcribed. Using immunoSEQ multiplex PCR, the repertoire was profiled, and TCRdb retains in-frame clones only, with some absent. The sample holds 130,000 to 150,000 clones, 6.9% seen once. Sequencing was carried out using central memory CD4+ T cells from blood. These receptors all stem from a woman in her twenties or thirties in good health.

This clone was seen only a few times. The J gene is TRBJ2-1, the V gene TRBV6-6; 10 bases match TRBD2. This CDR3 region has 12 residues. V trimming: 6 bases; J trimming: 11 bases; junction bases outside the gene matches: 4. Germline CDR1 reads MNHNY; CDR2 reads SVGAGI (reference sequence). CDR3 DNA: TGTGCCAGCAGAAGGACTAGCGGAAAGCAGTTCTTC. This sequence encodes CASRRTSGKQFF.

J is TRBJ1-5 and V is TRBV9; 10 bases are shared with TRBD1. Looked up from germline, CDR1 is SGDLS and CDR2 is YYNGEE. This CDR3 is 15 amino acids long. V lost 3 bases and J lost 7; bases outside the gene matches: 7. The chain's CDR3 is CASSETSGQGQPQHF. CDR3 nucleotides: TGTGCCAGCAGCGAGACATCGGGACAGGGGCAGCCCCAGCATTTT.

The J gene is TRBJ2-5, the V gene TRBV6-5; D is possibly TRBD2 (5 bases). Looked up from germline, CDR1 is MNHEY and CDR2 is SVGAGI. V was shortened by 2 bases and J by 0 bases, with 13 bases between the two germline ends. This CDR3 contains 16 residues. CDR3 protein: CASSYGAGLYQETQYF. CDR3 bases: TGTGCCAGCAGTTACGGCGCGGGCCTGTACCAAGAGACCCAGTACTTC.

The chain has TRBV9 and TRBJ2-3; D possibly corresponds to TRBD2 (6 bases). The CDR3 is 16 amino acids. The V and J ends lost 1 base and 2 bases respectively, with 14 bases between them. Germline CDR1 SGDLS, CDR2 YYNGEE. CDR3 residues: CASSVRSAGNTDTQYF. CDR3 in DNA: TGTGCCAGCAGCGTACGGAGTGCGGGAAACACAGATACGCAGTATTTT.

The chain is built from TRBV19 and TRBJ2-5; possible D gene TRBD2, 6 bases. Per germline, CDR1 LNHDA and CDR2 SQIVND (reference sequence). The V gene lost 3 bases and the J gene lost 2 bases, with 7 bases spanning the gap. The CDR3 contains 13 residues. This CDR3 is CASSMGLQETQYF. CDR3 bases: TGTGCCAGTAGTATGGGACTTCAAGAGACCCAGTACTTC. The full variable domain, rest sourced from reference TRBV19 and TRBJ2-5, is DGGITQSPKYLFRKEGQNVTLSCEQNLNHDAMYWYRQDPGQGLRLIYYSQIVNDFQKGDIAEGYSVSREKKESFPLTVTSAQKNPTAFYLCASSMGLQETQYFGPGTRLLVL.

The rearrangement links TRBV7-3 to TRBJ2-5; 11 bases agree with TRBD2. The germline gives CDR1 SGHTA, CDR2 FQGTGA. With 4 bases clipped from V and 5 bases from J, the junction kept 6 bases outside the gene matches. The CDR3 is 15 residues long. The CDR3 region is CASSSSGLAAETQYF. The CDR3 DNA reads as TGTGCCAGCAGCTCCTCGGGACTAGCGGCGGAGACCCAGTACTTC.

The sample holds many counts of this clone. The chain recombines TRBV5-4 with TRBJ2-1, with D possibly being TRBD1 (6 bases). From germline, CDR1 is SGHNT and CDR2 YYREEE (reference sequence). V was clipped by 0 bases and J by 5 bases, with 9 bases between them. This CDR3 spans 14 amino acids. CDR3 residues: CASSLGQGNNEQFF. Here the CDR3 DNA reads TGTGCCAGCAGCTTGGGTCAGGGGAACAATGAGCAGTTCTTC.

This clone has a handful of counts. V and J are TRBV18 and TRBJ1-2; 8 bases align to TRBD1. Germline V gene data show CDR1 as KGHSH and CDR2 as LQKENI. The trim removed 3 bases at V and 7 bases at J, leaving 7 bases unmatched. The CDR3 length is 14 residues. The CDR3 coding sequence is TGTGCCAGCTCACCGCCGACAGACAGGGGTGGCTACACCTTC. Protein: CASSPPTDRGGYTF.

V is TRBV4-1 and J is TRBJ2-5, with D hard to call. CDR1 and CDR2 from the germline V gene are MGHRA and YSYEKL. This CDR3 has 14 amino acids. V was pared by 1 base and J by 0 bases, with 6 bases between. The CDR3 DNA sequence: TGCGCCAGCAGCCAAGGAGTCAACCAAGAGACCCAGTACTTC. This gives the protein CASSQGVNQETQYF.

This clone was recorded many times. Here the CDR3 DNA reads TGTGCCAGCAGGCGAGGGACACTTTTAGCCAAAAACATTCAGTACTTC. This codes for CASRRGTLLAKNIQYF. The chain employs TRBV28 and TRBJ2-4; tentatively, D is TRBD1 (6 bases). The CDR3 has 16 amino acids. The ends were cut back, 6 bases at V and 0 bases at J, with 15 bases in the middle. The germline CDR1 and CDR2 sequences are MDHEN and SYDVKM.

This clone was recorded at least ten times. This CDR3 reads CASSFERETQYF. CDR3 nucleotides: TGTGCCAGCAGCTTCGAACGGGAGACCCAGTACTTC. The chain is built from TRBV11-3 and TRBJ2-5; no clear D. V was cut by 3 bases and J by 5 bases, with 7 bases left in between. CDR3 size: 12 residues. Germline V lookup: CDR1 SGHNT, CDR2 YENEEA.

CDR3: CASSTTGGGADTQYF. In DNA form, the CDR3 reads TGTGCCAGCAGCACGACAGGCGGGGGTGCAGATACGCAGTATTTT. This chain joins TRBV5-4 and TRBJ2-3; perhaps TRBD2 as D (7 bases). CDR3 length equals 15 residues. CDR1 and CDR2 (germline): SGHNT, YYREEE (reference sequence). V lost 4 bases, J lost 4 bases, and 16 bases lay in between.

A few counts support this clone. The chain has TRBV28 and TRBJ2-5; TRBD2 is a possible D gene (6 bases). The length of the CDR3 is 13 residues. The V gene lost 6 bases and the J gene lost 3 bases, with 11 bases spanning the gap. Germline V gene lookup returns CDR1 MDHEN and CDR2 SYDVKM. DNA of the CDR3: TGTGCCAGCAGCAATGGACTAAAAGAGACCCAGTACTTC. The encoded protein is CASSNGLKETQYF.

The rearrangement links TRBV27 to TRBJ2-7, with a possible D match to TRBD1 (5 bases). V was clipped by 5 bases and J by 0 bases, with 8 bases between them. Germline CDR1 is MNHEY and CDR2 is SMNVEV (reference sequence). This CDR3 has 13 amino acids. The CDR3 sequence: CASSTGLSYEQYF. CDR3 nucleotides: TGTGCCAGCAGTACAGGCCTCTCCTACGAGCAGTACTTC.

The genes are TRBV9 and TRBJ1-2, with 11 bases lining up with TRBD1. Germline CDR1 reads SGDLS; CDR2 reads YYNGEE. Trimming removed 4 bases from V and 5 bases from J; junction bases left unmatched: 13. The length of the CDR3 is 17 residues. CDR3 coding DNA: TGTGCCAGCAGCCCCACGGCCGGACAGGGGGCGGGATATGGCTACACCTTC. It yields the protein CASSPTAGQGAGYGYTF.

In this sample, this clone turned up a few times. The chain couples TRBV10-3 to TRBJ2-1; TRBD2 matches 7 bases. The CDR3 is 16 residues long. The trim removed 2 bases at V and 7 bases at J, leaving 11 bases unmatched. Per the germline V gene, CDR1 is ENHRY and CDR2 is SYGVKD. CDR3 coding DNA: TGTGCCATCAGTGAGCTGGGTCGGGAGGCCGGGAATGAGCAGTTCTTC. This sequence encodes CAISELGREAGNEQFF.

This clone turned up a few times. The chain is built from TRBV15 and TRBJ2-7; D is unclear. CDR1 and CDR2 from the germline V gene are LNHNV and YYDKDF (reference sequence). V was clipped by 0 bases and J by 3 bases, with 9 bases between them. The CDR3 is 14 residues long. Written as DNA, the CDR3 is TGTGCCACCAGCAGAGACTTGGCTAGCTACGAGCAGTACTTC. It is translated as CATSRDLASYEQYF. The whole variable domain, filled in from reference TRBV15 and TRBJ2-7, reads DAMVIQNPRYQVTQFGKPVTLSCSQTLNHNVMYWYQQKSSQAPKLLFHYYDKDFNNEADTPDNFQSRRPNTSFCFLDIRSPGLGDTAMYLCATSRDLASYEQYFGPGTRLTVT.